The 23 T cell receptor beta chains listed next were all sequenced from one sample in a study of cytomegalovirus exposure and HLA in healthy donors. Primers included in the PCR were 60 Vbeta and 13 Jbeta primers. Generated by immunoSEQ multiplex PCR, the TCRdb table keeps only in-frame clones and is missing some. This table holds around 30,000 clones, approximately 90% found once. Sequencing was performed on PBMCs. Receptors were obtained from a boy younger than 18 in good health and CMV-seronegative.

V and J are TRBV5-6 and TRBJ2-5; 8 nucleotides align to TRBD1. This CDR3 spans 16 amino acids. From germline, CDR1 is SGHDT and CDR2 YYEEEE. V was pared by 2 bases and J by 3 bases, with 9 bases of the junction left unmatched. CDR3 sequence reads: CASSLPGQDSKETQYF. In nucleotides, the CDR3 is TGTGCCAGCAGCTTACCGGGACAGGATTCAAAAGAGACCCAGTACTTC.

The chain recombines TRBV6-5 with TRBJ1-2, with TRBD1 matching over 7 bases. V gave up 8 bases and J gave up 5 bases; unmatched junction bases: 5. This CDR3 is 12 amino acids long. The V gene's germline CDR1 is MNHEY and CDR2 SVGAGI. CDR3 region: CASLLQGYGYTF. CDR3 sequence (DNA): TGTGCCAGCCTCTTACAGGGGTATGGCTACACCTTC.

The gene calls are TRBV6-5 and TRBJ2-2, with 7 bases that match TRBD2. The ends lost 5 bases at V and 2 bases at J; junction bases unmatched: 5. The CDR3 is made up of 15 amino acids. CDR1 is MNHEY, CDR2 SVGAGI, per germline. CDR3 DNA: TGTGCCAGCAGTCGACTAGCCTATAACACCGGGGAGCTGTTTTTT. As protein: CASSRLAYNTGELFF.

The rearrangement uses TRBV11-2 and TRBJ2-2; 10 positions match TRBD1. CDR1 is SGHAT and CDR2 is FQNNGV in the germline V gene. The CDR3 runs 15 residues. The ends lost 3 bases at V and 2 bases at J; junction bases unmatched: 0. This chain's CDR3 is CASSLTGGNTGELFF. DNA for the CDR3: TGTGCCAGCAGCTTGACAGGGGGCAACACCGGGGAGCTGTTTTTT.

The chain carries TRBV21-1 and TRBJ1-6; TRBD1, the table's D call, lacks a check against the DNA. TRBV21-1 is assigned pseudogene status. The CDR3 loop spans 17 amino acids. The CDR3 here is CASSKIRRGKKDSPLHF. In DNA form, the CDR3 reads TGTGCCAGCAGCAAGATACGCAGGGGGAAGAAGGATTCACCCCTCCACTTT.

The chain has TRBV4-3 and TRBJ2-5, with 7 bases aligning to TRBD1. Unmatched junction bases numbered 10, after V lost 4 bases and J lost 5 bases. Germline loops: CDR1 LGHNA, CDR2 YSLEER. CDR3 length equals 15 residues. The CDR3: CASSPRQGGRETQYF. CDR3 DNA sequence: TGCGCCAGCAGCCCAAGACAGGGTGGTAGGGAGACCCAGTACTTC.

The V call is TRBV28, the J call TRBJ2-3, with 10 bases that match TRBD1. Germline CDR1 is MDHEN and CDR2 is SYDVKM. Losses at the gene ends were 1 base for V and 3 bases for J; bases not matched to a gene: 13. The CDR3 covers 19 residues. The DNA for the CDR3 is TGTGCCAGCAGTTTATTTCTTCTCCGGGACAGGGGTTGGACAGATACGCAGTATTTT. Its protein is CASSLFLLRDRGWTDTQYF. Together with reference TRBV28 and TRBJ2-3, the CDR3 gives the full variable domain: DVKVTQSSRYLVKRTGEKVFLECVQDMDHENMFWYRQDPGLGLRLIYFSYDVKMKEKGDIPEGYSVSREKKERFSLILESASTNQTSMYLCASSLFLLRDRGWTDTQYFGPGTRLTVL.

CDR3 protein: CASSKGLYEQYF. CDR3 in DNA: TGTGCCAGCAGCAAGGGACTATACGAGCAGTACTTC. J is TRBJ2-7 and V is TRBV7-2, with 7 bases matching TRBD2. The CDR3 totals 12 residues. Germline V gene sequence: CDR1 SGHTA, CDR2 FQGNSA. The trim removed 5 bases at V and 4 bases at J, leaving 2 bases unmatched.

The chain carries TRBV28 and TRBJ1-5; D unclear. Deletions cut 7 bases from V and 4 bases from J, with 11 bases between. The CDR3 spans 13 residues. Looked up from germline, CDR1 is MDHEN and CDR2 is SYDVKM. CDR3 nucleotides: TGTGCCAGCAACGGCAGGCTGAATCAGCCCCAGCATTTT. This codes for CASNGRLNQPQHF.

This chain connects TRBV7-8 to TRBJ2-5; perhaps TRBD2 as D (6 bases). The CDR3 loop spans 17 amino acids. Between the trimmed V and J ends, which lost 5 bases and 0 bases, there was a span of 19 bases. Germline V gene lookup returns CDR1 SGHVS and CDR2 FQNEAQ. The CDR3, as DNA: TGTGCCAGCAGCCTACACCCTGCCAGGACTAACCAAGAGACCCAGTACTTC. It yields the protein CASSLHPARTNQETQYF.

The V and J genes are TRBV11-2 and TRBJ2-1, with D unclear. Germline-derived CDR1 and CDR2 are SGHAT and FQNNGV. The CDR3 runs 13 residues. Trimming cost V 0 bases and J 5 bases, with 5 bases left between them. For the CDR3, the DNA is TGTGCCAGCAGCTTAGAACTTAACAATGAGCAGTTCTTC. Translated, it gives CASSLELNNEQFF. Using reference TRBV11-2 and TRBJ2-1 for the parts outside the CDR3, the full variable domain is EAGVAQSPRYKIIEKRQSVAFWCNPISGHATLYWYQQILGQGPKLLIQFQNNGVVDDSQLPKDRFSAERLKGVDSTLKIQPAKLEDSAVYLCASSLELNNEQFFGPGTRLTVL.

This sequence joins TRBV7-3 and TRBJ2-1, with 9 bases lining up with TRBD1. Germline V gene data show CDR1 as SGHTA and CDR2 as FQGTGA. There are 17 residues in the CDR3. V shed 5 bases and J 6 bases; nucleotides not matched to a gene: 14. CDR3 in DNA: TGTGCCAGCAGCGGTGATAGATGGGACAGGGTCGGCAATGAGCAGTTCTTC. This encodes CASSGDRWDRVGNEQFF. The full variable domain, completed using reference TRBV7-3 and TRBJ2-1, is GAGVSQTPSNKVTEKGKYVELRCDPISGHTALYWYRQSLGQGPEFLIYFQGTGAADDSGLPNDRFFAVRPEGSVSTLKIQRTERGDSAVYLCASSGDRWDRVGNEQFFGPGTRLTVL.

This clone is a singleton in its sample. This chain uses TRBV4-3 with TRBJ2-5; TRBD2 matches at 12 bases. The germline gives CDR1 LGHNA, CDR2 YSLEER. This CDR3 has 16 residues. V gave up 0 bases and J gave up 3 bases; unmatched junction bases: 2. Here the CDR3 DNA reads TGCGCCAGCAGCCAAGAGACTAGCGGGGGCGAAGAGACCCAGTACTTC. Its translation: CASSQETSGGEETQYF.

The rearrangement links TRBV5-1 to TRBJ2-1, with a weak D call TRBD1 (6 bases). The CDR3 has 15 amino acids. Trimming removed 3 bases at V and 6 bases at J, with 16 bases between. Germline V lookup: CDR1 SGHRS, CDR2 YFSETQ. CDR3: CASSWNEGVFNEQFF. The CDR3 DNA follows: TGCGCCAGCAGCTGGAACGAGGGGGTATTCAATGAGCAGTTCTTC.

The genes are TRBV20-1 and TRBJ1-2; D is undetermined. Germline lookup yields CDR1 DFQATT and CDR2 SNEGSKA (reference sequence). V was shortened by 5 bases and J by 6 bases, with 10 bases between the two germline ends. The CDR3 has 11 amino acids. CDR3 sequence: CSADQEDGYTF. The CDR3 DNA reads TGCAGTGCTGACCAGGAGGATGGCTACACCTTC.

The V call is TRBV13, the J call TRBJ1-6, with 12 bases that match TRBD1. Germline CDR1 reads PRHDT; CDR2 reads FYEKMQ (reference sequence). This CDR3 is built from 15 residues. V lost 4 bases, J lost 10 bases, and 5 bases stayed unmatched. CDR3 in amino acids: CASSSGQGAGSPLHF. CDR3 DNA: TGTGCCAGCAGCTCGGGACAGGGGGCAGGGTCACCCCTCCACTTT.

The rearrangement uses TRBV6-4 and TRBJ2-3; TRBD2 agrees at 12 bases. Germline CDR1 MRHNA, CDR2 SNTAGT. The CDR3 length is 15 residues. J was trimmed by 2 bases and V by 4 bases; bases with no gene match: 1. The CDR3 DNA reads TGTGCCAGCAGTGCTAGCGGGGGGGCCACAGATACGCAGTATTTT. Protein product: CASSASGGATDTQYF.

The rearrangement joins TRBV29-1 to TRBJ2-7, with a weak D call TRBD1 (8 bases). V was pared by 6 bases and J by 4 bases, with 19 bases between. Germline V gives CDR1 SQVTM, CDR2 ANQGSEA. The CDR3 has 14 residues. CDR3 loop: CSVETDREGYEQYF. CDR3 bases: TGCAGCGTCGAAACGGACAGGGAGGGGTACGAGCAGTACTTC.

This clone was seen a single time. V is TRBV5-1 and J is TRBJ2-7; the D gene is possibly TRBD1 (6 bases). Germline assignment: CDR1 SGHRS and CDR2 YFSETQ. This CDR3 contains 13 residues. The germline V and J ends were trimmed by 5 bases and 3 bases, with 12 bases remaining between them. CDR3 DNA: TGCGCCAGCAGTCCTCAGGGGTTCTACGAGCAGTACTTC. It codes for CASSPQGFYEQYF.

This chain uses TRBV18 with TRBJ1-5; D gene uncertain. CDR3 length: 14 residues. In germline, CDR1 is KGHSH, CDR2 LQKENI. The V and J ends lost 2 bases and 0 bases respectively, with 5 bases between them. For the CDR3, the DNA is TGTGCCAGCTCACCAGTCTATAGCAATCAGCCCCAGCATTTT. Its protein is CASSPVYSNQPQHF.

The chain has TRBV5-4 and TRBJ2-7; tentative D call: TRBD1 (6 bases). V lost 4 bases and J 2 bases, leaving 13 bases between the germline ends. Germline values: CDR1 SGHNT, CDR2 YYREEE (reference sequence). The CDR3 has 14 residues. CDR3 loop: CASSLGQRTYEQYF. The CDR3 nucleotides are TGTGCCAGCAGCCTTGGACAGCGGACCTACGAGCAGTACTTC.

This clone was found a few times. V and J are TRBV4-3 and TRBJ2-3, with 9 nucleotides matching TRBD2. V gave up 0 bases and J gave up 2 bases; unmatched junction bases: 9. The CDR3 covers 18 residues. Germline lookup yields CDR1 LGHNA and CDR2 YSLEER. CDR3 nucleotide sequence: TGCGCCAGCAGCCAAGATGGGCTAGCGGGGACCTACACAGATACGCAGTATTTT. As protein: CASSQDGLAGTYTDTQYF.

The chain couples TRBV5-1 to TRBJ1-2; 7 bases are a match to TRBD1. The junction had 14 bases not matched to a gene; V was cut back by 0 bases and J by 6 bases. CDR1 and CDR2 from the germline V gene are SGHRS and YFSETQ. The CDR3 extends over 17 amino acids. This chain's CDR3 is CASSLGNTGEISHGYTF. CDR3 DNA: TGCGCCAGCAGCTTGGGGAATACAGGGGAGATTTCGCATGGCTACACCTTC.